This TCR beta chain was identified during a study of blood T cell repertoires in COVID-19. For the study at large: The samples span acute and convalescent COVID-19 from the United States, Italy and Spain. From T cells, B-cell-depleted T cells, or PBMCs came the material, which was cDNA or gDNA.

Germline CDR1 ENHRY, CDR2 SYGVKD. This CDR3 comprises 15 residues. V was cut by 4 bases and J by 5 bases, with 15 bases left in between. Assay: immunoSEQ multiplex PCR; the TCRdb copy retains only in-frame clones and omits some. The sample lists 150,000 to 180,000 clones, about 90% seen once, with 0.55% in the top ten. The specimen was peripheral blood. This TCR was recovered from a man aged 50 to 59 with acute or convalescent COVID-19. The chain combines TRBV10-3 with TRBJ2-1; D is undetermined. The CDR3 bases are TGTGCCATCAGTGCACGGAGCTTTCGGGACAATGAGCAGTTCTTC. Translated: CAISARSFRDNEQFF.